This record looks at one T cell receptor (beta chain) sequence and its context. The CDR3 contains 14 residues. Germline lookup yields CDR1 MNHNS and CDR2 SASEGT. Trimming left V 3 bases short and J 8 bases short, with 16 bases between. This record belongs to a study of blood T cell repertoires in COVID-19. About the research overall: Acute and convalescent COVID-19 samples came from the United States, Italy and Spain.

Clones were sequenced by immunoSEQ multiplex PCR, and TCRdb holds only the in-frame ones, with some missing. The table records about 48,000 clones, approximately 83% of them present only once. The receptor comes from a woman of 80 years or more with acute or convalescent COVID-19. V is TRBV6-1 and J is TRBJ1-2; D gene unclear. Sequenced material: peripheral blood. The CDR3 nucleotides are TGTGCCAGCAGTGATTCCACAGTGAAATGGGGCTACACCTTC. Its protein product is CASSDSTVKWGYTF.